The rows below give T cell receptor beta chains drawn from one sample of a study of response to subunit inactivated influenza vaccine. MiXCR, run by TCRdb on the RT-PCR reads, gives a single entry per CDR3 protein. The table includes 400,000 to 550,000 distinct CDR3 sequences, less than 30% detected once. Source: CD4+ T cells sorted from PBMCs, taken approximately 5 days after vaccination. Receptor source: a man over 45 who received an inactivated influenza vaccine. Both conserved end residues are part of each CDR3. A D gene is named only where the DNA matches it firmly.

V gene	J gene	D gene	CDR3 protein
TRBV7-6	TRBJ2-2	.	CASSFLSGGKTGELFF
TRBV6-5	TRBJ2-7	.	CASSYSRQGKRMEYF
TRBV7-7	TRBJ2-5	.	CASSLARRGGPQETQYF
TRBV5-4	TRBJ2-5	.	CASSLGTGTQETQYF
TRBV7-2	TRBJ2-3	.	CASSRDGVAPDTQYF
TRBV29-1	TRBJ2-5	.	CSVEDRGVRETQYF
TRBV12-3/TRBV12-4	TRBJ1-1	.	CASRGRGGMNTEAFF
TRBV24-1	TRBJ2-7	TRBD1	CATSGPGQGPSYEQYF
TRBV5-1	TRBJ2-7	TRBD1	CASSLGGTGVHEQYF
TRBV12-3/TRBV12-4	TRBJ2-1	.	CASSFSGEQFF
TRBV7-2	TRBJ2-3	TRBD2	CASSPAGGPPDTQYF
TRBV7-2	TRBJ2-1	.	CASSLQGGGYNEQFF
TRBV3-1	TRBJ2-7	TRBD2	CASSQVPSGRAFEQYF
TRBV6-5	TRBJ1-5	.	CASSYDWRQPQHF
TRBV12-3/TRBV12-4	TRBJ1-2	TRBD1	CASSEDRFFLYGYTF
TRBV12-3/TRBV12-4	TRBJ1-2	.	CASSPRRTAAGYTF
TRBV20-1	TRBJ2-2	TRBD1	CSARSPGGTGYTGELFF
TRBV3-1	TRBJ1-1	.	CASGWGTNTEAFF
TRBV29-1	TRBJ1-5	TRBD1	CSVGDRAQPQHF
TRBV10-3	TRBJ2-3	TRBD2	CASGVAGGAYTQYF
TRBV7-2	TRBJ2-7	.	CASSSMGRTYEQYF
TRBV6-1	TRBJ2-5	.	CASSPRDSQGTQYF
TRBV3-1	TRBJ2-1	TRBD1	CASSQRGQGSYNEQFF
TRBV2	TRBJ2-5	.	CASSARRSFQETQYF
TRBV29-1	TRBJ1-4	TRBD1	CSVERPGTGDNEKLFF
TRBV4-3	TRBJ1-4	TRBD1	CASSQVGTAGEKLFF
TRBV10-3	TRBJ2-7	.	CAISGRRNYEQYF
TRBV5-5	TRBJ2-1	TRBD2	CASRESRGLAGEGEQFF
TRBV24-1	TRBJ2-1	.	CATSDSYRVRNNEQFF
TRBV3-1	TRBJ2-1	TRBD2	CASSAQSGSYNEQFF
TRBV5-1	TRBJ1-6	.	CASSLAGRSPLHF
TRBV24-1	TRBJ1-3	TRBD1	CATSGPTDGQGSGNTIYF
TRBV12-3/TRBV12-4	TRBJ1-1	TRBD1	CASSIQGAGTEAFF
TRBV12-3/TRBV12-4	TRBJ1-1	.	CASRLQGTTTEAFF
TRBV20-1	TRBJ2-3	.	CSEGEGDPDTQYF
TRBV12-3/TRBV12-4	TRBJ1-4	.	CASSRSSEKLFF
TRBV20-1	TRBJ2-4	TRBD1	CSARVGVTGVHKNIQYF
TRBV12-3/TRBV12-4	TRBJ2-4	.	CASSRAKNIQYF
TRBV7-6	TRBJ2-1	.	CASSQRTGSSYNEQFF
TRBV20-1	TRBJ2-5	TRBD2	CSARLAASQETQYF
TRBV10-1	TRBJ2-7	TRBD2	CASGGDIAGAEQYF
TRBV10-1	TRBJ2-5	.	CASSESRGRQYF
TRBV5-1	TRBJ2-5	TRBD1	CASSGGTGDQETQYF
TRBV5-6	TRBJ2-3	.	CASSSGATSTDTQYF
TRBV20-1	TRBJ2-7	.	CSARRGASRYEQYF
TRBV12-3/TRBV12-4	TRBJ1-6	.	CASRPGPNSPLHF
TRBV20-1	TRBJ2-7	TRBD2	CSAIVYRAKGRTSFEQYF
TRBV12-3/TRBV12-4	TRBJ2-5	TRBD2	CASSFVLAGETQYF
TRBV6-2/TRBV6-3	TRBJ1-2	.	CASRSAGRSYGYTF
TRBV11-2	TRBJ2-7	.	CASSLDRTVFSPYEQYF
TRBV4-2	TRBJ1-1	.	CASSQDRVYGEAFF
TRBV20-1	TRBJ2-1	TRBD2	CSAYRTSENEQFF
TRBV12-3/TRBV12-4	TRBJ1-5	.	CASSLVSTGRNQPQHF
TRBV7-9	TRBJ1-4	TRBD1	CASSPGDRENEKLFF
TRBV7-2	TRBJ2-6	.	CASSLEGFGANVLTF
TRBV20-1	TRBJ2-7	.	CSARGGVGSYEQYF
TRBV20-1	TRBJ2-1	.	CSARLWLIPGDEQFF
TRBV4-1	TRBJ2-7	.	CASSPGQRFYEQYF
TRBV10-3	TRBJ1-1	.	CAIRGRQNTEAFF